This T cell receptor beta chain was sequenced in a study of neurological immune-mediated disorders. This clonotype was seen a few times. What it binds is not known. The authors produced cDNA by 5'RACE using 10-nucleotide random UMIs. MiXCR was run by TCRdb on the 5' RACE reads, yielding one entry per CDR3 protein. Of about 82,000 distinct CDR3 sequences detected, just over 2.5% appear once; the ten largest clones hold 1.1%. PBMCs numbering 2 million and stored at -80 C yielded the unsorted libraries. Study findings and constraints: Phylogenetic grouping assigned the repertoires of 18 of 34 multiple sclerosis patients to one related-CDR3 cluster, which constitutes a possible signature. Patients with HTLV-1-associated myelopathy had the highest level of TCR clonal expansion, whereas patients with multiple sclerosis had the lowest level, falling beneath the level found in healthy controls.

The germline V gene has CDR1 SQVTM and CDR2 ANQGSEA. This CDR3 spans 14 amino acids. The junction had 6 bases not matched to a gene; V was cut back by 7 bases and J by 1 base. The rearrangement links TRBV29-1 to TRBJ2-7; 11 positions agree with TRBD2. The clonotype was recovered from a woman in her 30s with multiple sclerosis. Sequencing was performed on PBMCs. CDR3: CSAGGTSGSYEQYF. DNA of the CDR3: TGCAGCGCTGGGGGGACTAGCGGATCCTACGAGCAGTACTTC.